This T cell receptor beta chain is drawn from a study of blood T cell repertoires in COVID-19. This clone occurred once. Participants' own reports of clinical history determined their cohort assignment. V lost 4 bases and J 1 base, leaving 13 bases between the germline ends. The CDR3 is 15 residues long. The germline CDR1 and CDR2 sequences are MGHRA and YSYEKL. This table comes from immunoSEQ multiplex PCR, and its TCRdb copy is limited to in-frame clones, with some not included. The sample yields about 300,000 clones, approximately 84% seen once. Material: PBMCs or T cells enriched from blood (not recorded which). The chain carries TRBV4-1 and TRBJ2-5, with a possible D match to TRBD1 (6 bases). The receptor's source is a young woman who had recovered from COVID-19. CDR3 loop: CASSRDRQTQETQYF. DNA of the CDR3: TGCGCCAGCAGCCGTGACAGGCAAACCCAAGAGACCCAGTACTTC.